These 19 T cell receptor beta chains came from one sample sequenced in a study of beta chain features in type 1 diabetes. General study points: Significant though moderate, a shortening of TCRB CDR3s appeared in all four CD4+ subsets of Type 1 diabetes patients.

Which antigens these TCRs recognize remains unknown. All of the isolated RNA was reverse transcribed, so expressed TCRB transcripts were sequenced. Using immunoSEQ multiplex PCR, the repertoire was profiled, and TCRdb retains in-frame clones only, with some absent. The top ten clones hold less than 0.025% of a sample with under 850,000 clones, 13% of them seen once. The sequenced material came from naive CD4+ T cells from blood. Receptors originate from a man aged 18 to 29 with type 1 diabetes.

The chain is built from TRBV5-4 and TRBJ1-1; D is unresolved. CDR3 length: 12 residues. V was trimmed by 1 base and J by 7 bases, leaving 8 bases between them. Per the germline V gene, CDR1 is SGHNT and CDR2 is YYREEE (reference sequence). CDR3 coding DNA: TGTGCCAGCAGCTTGAAAGAGGGTGAAGCTTTCTTT. Its protein product is CASSLKEGEAFF.

This chain joins TRBV6-5 and TRBJ1-2; no clear D gene. V lost 5 bases, J lost 2 bases, and 15 bases lay in between. The CDR3 loop spans 15 amino acids. CDR1 and CDR2 from the germline V gene are MNHEY and SVGAGI. The CDR3 is CASSPVYLTNYGYTF. The CDR3 nucleotides are TGTGCCAGCAGTCCCGTTTATCTGACCAACTATGGCTACACCTTC.

The chain combines TRBV18 with TRBJ2-3; D unresolved. V lost 3 bases and J lost 0, with 10 bases in between. This CDR3 is built from 15 residues. The germline gives CDR1 KGHSH, CDR2 LQKENI. CDR3 bases: TGTGCCAGCTCACCGCGTAGAGCTAGCACAGATACGCAGTATTTT. This translates into CASSPRRASTDTQYF. Complete variable domain (other parts from reference TRBV18 and TRBJ2-3): NAGVMQNPRHLVRRRGQEARLRCSPMKGHSHVYWYRQLPEEGLKFMVYLQKENIIDESGMPKERFSAEFPKEGPSILRIQQVVRGDSAAYFCASSPRRASTDTQYFGPGTRLTVL.

V is TRBV19 and J is TRBJ2-5; D gene ambiguous. V gave up 4 bases and J gave up 2 bases, with 14 bases separating them. The germline gives CDR1 LNHDA, CDR2 SQIVND (reference sequence). The CDR3 contains 15 residues. CDR3 nucleotides: TGTGCCAGTAGTACGCGACTCGCACCACAAGAGACCCAGTACTTC. This translates into CASSTRLAPQETQYF.

The rearrangement links TRBV7-2 to TRBJ2-5; TRBD1 aligns across 8 bases. The CDR3 is 14 residues long. V lost 5 bases, J lost 5 bases, and 7 bases stayed unmatched. Looked up from germline, CDR1 is SGHTA and CDR2 is FQGNSA. CDR3 nucleotides: TGTGCCAGCAGCCCCGTGGGACAGGTGGAGACCCAGTACTTC. Amino acids: CASSPVGQVETQYF.

The V and J genes are TRBV7-9 and TRBJ1-6; tentative D call: TRBD1 (5 bases). The CDR3 covers 14 residues. CDR1 and CDR2 from the germline V gene are SEHNR and FQNEAQ (reference sequence). V lost 3 bases and J 8 bases, leaving 11 bases between the germline ends. This CDR3 is CASSFGGSHSPLHF. In nucleotides, the CDR3 is TGTGCCAGCAGCTTCGGGGGGTCGCATTCACCCCTCCACTTT.

This chain joins TRBV5-1 and TRBJ2-3, with a possible D match to TRBD2 (7 bases). Germline-derived CDR1 and CDR2 are SGHRS and YFSETQ. The CDR3 covers 16 residues. The V and J ends lost 3 bases and 5 bases respectively, with 19 bases between them. The CDR3 loop reads CASSWILAGAVDTQYF. The CDR3 nucleotides read TGCGCCAGCAGCTGGATTTTGGCGGGGGCTGTAGATACGCAGTATTTT. Based on the CDR3 plus reference TRBV5-1 and TRBJ2-3, the full variable domain is KAGVTQTPRYLIKTRGQQVTLSCSPISGHRSVSWYQQTPGQGLQFLFEYFSETQRNKGNFPGRFSGRQFSNSRSEMNVSTLELGDSALYLCASSWILAGAVDTQYFGPGTRLTVL.

This clone was observed a handful of times. J is TRBJ1-5 and V is TRBV10-3; 9 positions match TRBD1. The CDR3 totals 13 residues. V lost 4 bases and J lost 10; bases outside the gene matches: 5. Germline assignment: CDR1 ENHRY and CDR2 SYGVKD. The CDR3 spells CAISVDRGQPQHF. The CDR3, as DNA: TGTGCCATCAGTGTGGACAGGGGACAACCCCAGCATTTT.

The rearrangement links TRBV6-1 to TRBJ1-1; 8 bases line up with TRBD1. The CDR3 extends over 14 amino acids. From germline, CDR1 is MNHNS and CDR2 SASEGT. V lost 3 bases, J lost 4 bases, and 4 bases stayed unmatched. The CDR3 sequence is CASSDDQGATEAFF. CDR3 bases: TGTGCCAGCAGTGACGACCAGGGGGCCACTGAAGCTTTCTTT.

This clone was picked up a small number of times. The V gene is TRBV30, the J gene TRBJ1-2, with D possibly being TRBD1 (5 bases). CDR3 length equals 14 residues. Germline lookup yields CDR1 GTSNPN and CDR2 SVGIG (reference sequence). V was pared by 4 bases and J by 4 bases, with 16 bases between. The CDR3 sequence: CAWTPGPRPYGYTF. The CDR3 bases are TGTGCCTGGACCCCGGGACCCAGGCCCTATGGCTACACCTTC.

This clone was observed a handful of times. This sequence joins TRBV28 and TRBJ2-7, with D tentatively TRBD1 (6 bases). The V end lost 7 bases, the J end lost 5 bases, and 24 bases lay between the germline ends. From germline, CDR1 is MDHEN and CDR2 SYDVKM. This CDR3 has 16 amino acids. DNA of the CDR3: TGTGCCAGCACCCCCACAGGGCTCTACGTGGAAGACGAGCAGTACTTC. It encodes CASTPTGLYVEDEQYF. Combining the CDR3 with reference TRBV28 and TRBJ2-7 gives the whole variable domain DVKVTQSSRYLVKRTGEKVFLECVQDMDHENMFWYRQDPGLGLRLIYFSYDVKMKEKGDIPEGYSVSREKKERFSLILESASTNQTSMYLCASTPTGLYVEDEQYFGPGTRLTVT.

The chain combines TRBV6-5 with TRBJ1-6, with 9 bases lining up with TRBD1. Germline V gene lookup returns CDR1 MNHEY and CDR2 SVGAGI. Trimming took 6 bases from V and 7 from J; bases not matched to a gene: 7. There are 15 residues in the CDR3. The CDR3 DNA follows: TGTGCCAGCAGAGTTGACAGGGGGGCGAATTCACCCCTCCACTTT. The encoded protein is CASRVDRGANSPLHF.

This clone was counted a few times. J is TRBJ1-2 and V is TRBV7-8; D is unresolved. Trimming stripped 2 bases from V and 6 bases from J, with 22 bases between. The germline gives CDR1 SGHVS, CDR2 FQNEAQ. The CDR3 is 17 residues long. CDR3 sequence: CASSLPTVSGLVDGYTF. The CDR3 bases are TGTGCCAGCAGCTTACCGACGGTGTCGGGGTTAGTTGATGGCTACACCTTC. Drawing the rest from reference TRBV7-8 and TRBJ1-2, the complete variable domain is GAGVSQSPRYKVAKRGQDVALRCDPISGHVSLFWYQQALGQGPEFLTYFQNEAQLDKSGLPSDRFFAERPEGSVSTLKIQRTQQEDSAVYLCASSLPTVSGLVDGYTFGSGTRLTVV.

This clone came up a few times. The rearrangement links TRBV29-1 to TRBJ1-2; TRBD1 matches 9 bases. Germline V gene lookup returns CDR1 SQVTM and CDR2 ANQGSEA. The CDR3 consists of 14 residues. V gave up 7 bases and J gave up 0 bases; unmatched junction bases: 6. CDR3 amino acids: CSAGTGPTNYGYTF. The CDR3, as DNA: TGCAGCGCAGGGACAGGGCCAACTAACTATGGCTACACCTTC.

This clone was counted only a few times. J is TRBJ2-7 and V is TRBV19; D possibly corresponds to TRBD2 (6 bases). Germline-derived CDR1 and CDR2 are LNHDA and SQIVND (reference sequence). CDR3 length: 12 amino acids. With 5 bases removed from V and 5 bases from J, the gap between germline ends came to 10 bases. CDR3 in DNA: TGTGCCAGTAGTCCGGGGGTCGACGAGCAGTACTTC. It codes for CASSPGVDEQYF.

This clone was seen more than once but under ten times. CDR3 loop: CASSQEGGHFQEAFF. In nucleotides, the CDR3 is TGCGCCAGCAGCCAAGAAGGAGGACACTTCCAAGAAGCTTTCTTT. This chain uses TRBV4-1 with TRBJ1-1; perhaps TRBD1 as D (5 bases). V gave up 0 bases and J gave up 8 bases, with 16 bases separating them. The CDR3 length is 15 residues. CDR1 is MGHRA and CDR2 is YSYEKL in the germline V gene.

This clone was observed a few times. The chain recombines TRBV18 with TRBJ2-7; a possible D gene is TRBD1 (6 bases). The CDR3 totals 14 residues. Germline values: CDR1 KGHSH, CDR2 LQKENI. The V gene lost 6 bases and the J gene lost 0 bases, with 12 bases spanning the gap. CDR3 protein: CASSRQASSYEQYF. In DNA form, the CDR3 reads TGTGCCAGCTCTCGACAGGCGAGCTCCTACGAGCAGTACTTC.

This clone was counted only a few times. The rearrangement joins TRBV7-9 to TRBJ2-3; no firm D call. This CDR3 has 14 amino acids. CDR1 is SEHNR, CDR2 FQNEAQ, per germline (reference sequence). Between the trimmed V and J ends, which lost 5 bases and 1 base, there was a span of 10 bases. CDR3 protein: CASSPPTGTDTQYF. The CDR3 DNA sequence: TGTGCCAGCAGCCCCCCCACCGGCACAGATACGCAGTATTTT.

The rearrangement joins TRBV29-1 to TRBJ1-2; the D gene is possibly TRBD1 (5 bases). This CDR3 has 16 residues. V lost 7 bases to trimming and J lost 3 bases, with 24 bases between them. Germline CDR1 and CDR2: SQVTM and ANQGSEA. Here the CDR3 reads CSASQGPGGIDYGYTF. The DNA of the CDR3 is TGCAGCGCCTCGCAGGGTCCGGGCGGTATAGACTATGGCTACACCTTC.